The 29 T cell receptor beta chains below come from one sample, sequenced in a study of shared clonotypes between healthy human individuals. Libraries were prepared by immunoSEQ multiplex PCR; TCRdb keeps only in-frame clonotypes and omits some of them. Of a few million clones listed, around nine tenths were seen once; the top ten hold around 0.14%. Source material: naive CD4+ T cells sorted from blood. Subset denoted: CD45RA+ positively selected. Source of these receptors: a man aged 18 to 29 in good health.

The chain couples TRBV6-5 to TRBJ1-2, with unresolved D. The V end was cut by 3 bases, the J end by 2 bases, with 7 bases between. Germline V CDR1 and CDR2: MNHEY, SVGAGI. The CDR3 is made up of 13 amino acids. The CDR3 reads CASSYQMNYGYTF. CDR3 bases: TGTGCCAGCAGTTATCAGATGAACTATGGCTACACCTTC.

The table lists this clone with a count of one. J is TRBJ1-1 and V is TRBV21-1; TRBD1, the table's D call, was not compared with the DNA. TRBV21-1 is a known pseudogene. This CDR3 is built from 16 residues. CDR3 in amino acids: CASSKGPVARFTEAFF. In DNA, the CDR3 is TGTGCCAGCAGCAAAGGACCCGTGGCCAGGTTCACTGAAGCTTTCTTT.

In regard to this clone: Other DNA variants within this sample encode the same CDR3. The V gene is TRBV19, the J gene TRBJ1-4; 7 positions match TRBD1. This CDR3 is built from 14 residues. Looked up from germline, CDR1 is LNHDA and CDR2 is SQIVND (reference sequence). The trim removed 6 bases at V and 4 bases at J, leaving 5 bases unmatched. CDR3 nucleotide sequence: TGTGCCAGTAGCCGACAGGGAGGTAATGAAAAACTGTTTTTT. Its protein product is CASSRQGGNEKLFF.

The chain combines TRBV5-1 with TRBJ2-2, with TRBD2 matching over 8 bases. The germline CDR1 and CDR2 sequences are SGHRS and YFSETQ. V was clipped by 2 bases and J by 5 bases; unmatched bases: 11. The CDR3 covers 17 residues. Here the CDR3 DNA reads TGCGCCAGCAGCTTAAACCCCCAGCGGGGGTCAACCGGGGAGCTGTTTTTT. Residues: CASSLNPQRGSTGELFF. Full variable domain (rest looked up from reference TRBV5-1 and TRBJ2-2): KAGVTQTPRYLIKTRGQQVTLSCSPISGHRSVSWYQQTPGQGLQFLFEYFSETQRNKGNFPGRFSGRQFSNSRSEMNVSTLELGDSALYLCASSLNPQRGSTGELFFGEGSRLTVL.

The CDR3 reads CASSFQGVQETQYF. The CDR3 region has the DNA TGTGCCAGCAGCTTTCAGGGGGTACAAGAGACCCAGTACTTC. The V call is TRBV11-2, the J call TRBJ2-5; the match to TRBD1 covers 7 bases. After removal of 3 bases from V and 2 bases from J, the junction contained 3 bases not matched to a gene. Germline lookup yields CDR1 SGHAT and CDR2 FQNNGV. This CDR3 contains 14 residues.

The CDR3 region is CASSEPFRETQYF. In DNA form, the CDR3 reads TGTGCCAGCAGTGAACCTTTTCGGGAGACCCAGTACTTC. The V call is TRBV25-1, the J call TRBJ2-5; D gene uncertain. Trimming took 2 bases from V and 5 from J, leaving 9 bases between them. Germline V CDR1 and CDR2: MGHDK, SYGVNS. The CDR3 is 13 amino acids. The whole variable domain, remainder taken from reference TRBV25-1 and TRBJ2-5, is EADIYQTPRYLVIGTGKKITLECSQTMGHDKMYWYQQDPGMELHLIHYSYGVNSTEKGDLSSESTVSRIRTEHFPLTLESARPSHTSQYLCASSEPFRETQYFGPGTRLLVL.

The rearrangement uses TRBV10-1 and TRBJ2-2; D ambiguous. The CDR3 runs to 14 residues. Trimming pared 2 bases from V and 7 bases from J, leaving 11 bases between. The germline V gene has CDR1 WNHNN and CDR2 SYGVQD (reference sequence). CDR3 region: CASSETGSLGELFF. Written as DNA, the CDR3 is TGCGCCAGCAGTGAGACCGGCAGCCTCGGGGAGCTGTTTTTT.

The rearrangement links TRBV6-6 to TRBJ1-5; TRBD1 aligns across 7 bases. In germline, CDR1 is MNHNY, CDR2 SVGAGI (reference sequence). This CDR3 spans 16 amino acids. V was pared by 4 bases and J by 0 bases, with 6 bases of the junction left unmatched. As DNA, the CDR3 is TGTGCCAGCAGTTCTGGGACAGTTAATAGCAATCAGCCCCAGCATTTT. Protein product: CASSSGTVNSNQPQHF.

This sequence joins TRBV7-2 and TRBJ1-3; D remains ambiguous. The CDR3 is made up of 16 amino acids. The germline V gene encodes CDR1 SGHTA and CDR2 FQGNSA. Between the trimmed V and J ends, which lost 2 bases and 0 bases, there was a span of 11 bases. The CDR3 nucleotides are TGTGCCAGCAGCTTACGACGGCACCTCTCTGGAAACACCATATATTTT. Amino acid sequence: CASSLRRHLSGNTIYF.

The chain has TRBV11-3 and TRBJ2-3; the D is unclear. This CDR3 spans 15 amino acids. V dropped 2 bases and J dropped 0 bases, with 9 bases sitting between them. Looked up from germline, CDR1 is SGHNT and CDR2 is YENEEA. The CDR3 bases are TGTGCCAGCAGCTTATCGCGGAGTAGCACAGATACGCAGTATTTT. It encodes CASSLSRSSTDTQYF.

The CDR3: CASSLGKNTEAFF. In DNA form, the CDR3 reads TGTGCCAGCAGCTTAGGGAAGAACACTGAAGCTTTCTTT. The chain carries TRBV7-6 and TRBJ1-1; unclear D gene. From germline, CDR1 is SGHVS and CDR2 FNYEAQ. The CDR3 consists of 13 residues. V was cut by 1 base and J by 1 base, with 4 bases left in between.

The V gene is TRBV18, the J gene TRBJ2-1; 8 bases agree with TRBD2. This CDR3 spans 13 amino acids. Germline V lookup: CDR1 KGHSH, CDR2 LQKENI. J gave up 9 bases and V 3 bases, and 4 bases lay outside the gene matches. The CDR3 spells CASSPILAGEQFF. In DNA, the CDR3 is TGTGCCAGCTCACCTATTCTAGCGGGTGAGCAGTTCTTC.

The rearrangement uses TRBV4-3 and TRBJ1-3; tentative D call: TRBD1 (5 bases). CDR1 and CDR2 from the germline V gene are LGHNA and YSLEER. The CDR3 extends over 16 amino acids. V was pared by 1 base and J by 0 bases, with 10 bases between. CDR3 bases: TGCGCCAGCAGCCAAGGAGGGGTGAACTCTGGAAACACCATATATTTT. Its protein product is CASSQGGVNSGNTIYF.

This chain connects TRBV11-2 to TRBJ2-5; D is unclear. The CDR3 length is 13 residues. Germline-derived CDR1 and CDR2 are SGHAT and FQNNGV. Trimming cost V 1 base and J 6 bases, with 9 bases left between them. The CDR3 nucleotides are TGTGCCAGCAGCTTAGCCTTCGTTCAGACCCAGTACTTC. This codes for CASSLAFVQTQYF.

The chain has TRBV4-1 and TRBJ1-1, with 7 bases fitting TRBD1. J lost 3 bases, V lost 1 base, and 11 bases had no gene match. CDR1 is MGHRA and CDR2 is YSYEKL in the germline V gene. The CDR3 extends over 17 amino acids. CDR3 DNA sequence: TGCGCCAGCAGCCAAGTTACAGGGGCAGGTAGTGACACTGAAGCTTTCTTT. It encodes CASSQVTGAGSDTEAFF.

V is TRBV5-1 and J is TRBJ1-2; 8 nucleotides align to TRBD1. Trimming removed 7 bases from V and 6 bases from J; junction bases left unmatched: 20. The CDR3 is made up of 17 amino acids. Germline loops: CDR1 SGHRS, CDR2 YFSETQ. The CDR3 spells CASSIGTPWETGDGYTF. CDR3 sequence (DNA): TGCGCCAGCTCCATTGGGACGCCATGGGAGACAGGGGATGGCTACACCTTC.

This chain uses TRBV27 with TRBJ2-7, with 9 positions matching TRBD2. The germline CDR1 and CDR2 sequences are MNHEY and SMNVEV (reference sequence). CDR3 length equals 13 residues. The junction had 5 bases not matched to a gene; V was cut back by 6 bases and J by 5 bases. The CDR3 nucleotides are TGTGCCAGCAGAAACGGACTAGCGAACGAGCAGTACTTC. It yields the protein CASRNGLANEQYF.

This clone was recorded a few times. This sequence joins TRBV27 and TRBJ1-1; tentative D call: TRBD1 (6 bases). This CDR3 is built from 15 residues. Trimming removed 4 bases from V and 0 bases from J, with 12 bases in between. Germline-derived CDR1 and CDR2 are MNHEY and SMNVEV (reference sequence). The CDR3 coding sequence is TGTGCCAGCAGTTCTGGACAGCTAATGAACACTGAAGCTTTCTTT. Protein sequence: CASSSGQLMNTEAFF.

V and J are TRBV5-5 and TRBJ2-7; D is possibly TRBD2 (5 bases). Germline assignment: CDR1 SGHKS and CDR2 YYEKEE (reference sequence). The CDR3 is 14 amino acids. The V gene lost 1 base and the J gene lost 4 bases, with 12 bases spanning the gap. In DNA, the CDR3 is TGTGCCAGCAGCTTGTGGGCAGGAGGATACGAGCAGTACTTC. This gives the protein CASSLWAGGYEQYF.

This clone showed up just once. This chain uses TRBV6-7 with TRBJ2-7, with TRBD1 matching over 7 bases. TRBV6-7 is given ORF status, its function remaining uncertain. With 6 bases clipped from V and 2 bases from J, the junction kept 7 bases outside the gene matches. This CDR3 region has 14 residues. The CDR3 sequence: CASRYRDSTYEQYF. The CDR3 nucleotides are TGTGCCAGCAGGTATAGGGACAGCACCTACGAGCAGTACTTC.

Remarks on this clone: The same CDR3 can be traced to other DNA sequences in this sample. The chain links TRBV19 to TRBJ2-7; 8 bases align to TRBD1. The CDR3 is 13 amino acids. The germline CDR1 and CDR2 sequences are LNHDA and SQIVND (reference sequence). With 4 bases clipped from V and 7 bases from J, the junction kept 6 bases outside the gene matches. The CDR3 nucleotides are TGTGCCAGTAGTACGGGGACAGGTATTGAGCAGTACTTC. Encoded protein: CASSTGTGIEQYF.

This clone was counted once. The chain is built from TRBV27 and TRBJ1-5; 7 bases are a match to TRBD1. The V gene end was trimmed by 10 bases and the J gene end by 5 bases; junction bases not matched to a gene: 8. This CDR3 comprises 13 residues. The V gene's germline CDR1 is MNHEY and CDR2 SMNVEV (reference sequence). This CDR3 is CATSGTADQPQHF. The CDR3 DNA reads as TGTGCCACCTCGGGGACAGCCGATCAGCCCCAGCATTTT.

About this clone: The identical CDR3 is also encoded by other nucleotide sequences in the sample. This chain links TRBV9 with TRBJ2-3; 16 nucleotides match TRBD2. Losses at the gene ends were 2 bases for V and 2 bases for J; bases not matched to a gene: 2. Germline loops: CDR1 SGDLS, CDR2 YYNGEE. CDR3 length: 17 residues. The chain's CDR3 is CASSVGTSGGVTDTQYF. The CDR3 region has the DNA TGTGCCAGCAGCGTTGGGACTAGCGGGGGGGTCACAGATACGCAGTATTTT.

This clone was seen just once. V and J are TRBV30 and TRBJ1-3; weak D call: TRBD1 (5 bases). Germline-derived CDR1 and CDR2 are GTSNPN and SVGIG (reference sequence). V was cut by 1 base and J by 7 bases, with 17 bases left in between. CDR3 length: 15 amino acids. The CDR3 loop is CAWSGPRGSGNTIYF. Here the CDR3 DNA reads TGTGCCTGGAGTGGACCACGGGGGTCGGGGAACACCATATATTTT.

This clone has a single count. This chain joins TRBV4-1 and TRBJ1-3; D gene ambiguous. Germline loops: CDR1 MGHRA, CDR2 YSYEKL. CDR3 size: 15 residues. V was pared by 4 bases and J by 0 bases, with 10 bases between. The CDR3 sequence: CASSPDGSSGNTIYF. The CDR3 nucleotides are TGCGCCAGCAGCCCGGACGGAAGCTCTGGAAACACCATATATTTT.

The rearrangement links TRBV5-1 to TRBJ2-7; 7 bases agree with TRBD1. The CDR3 extends over 14 amino acids. The V gene end was trimmed by 7 bases and the J gene end by 2 bases; junction bases not matched to a gene: 9. Germline V CDR1 and CDR2: SGHRS, YFSETQ. The CDR3 loop is CASQQGQSPYEQYF. CDR3 nucleotides: TGCGCCAGCCAACAGGGACAGAGCCCCTACGAGCAGTACTTC.

The chain is built from TRBV10-3 and TRBJ2-1; 9 nucleotides agree with TRBD1. J gave up 7 bases and V 11 bases, and 15 bases lay outside the gene matches. This CDR3 spans 15 amino acids. Germline CDR1 is ENHRY and CDR2 is SYGVKD. The chain's CDR3 is CASCPGQGIKNEQFF. CDR3 nucleotide sequence: TGTGCCTCTTGTCCGGGACAGGGAATTAAGAATGAGCAGTTCTTC.

This chain links TRBV10-3 with TRBJ2-1; unclear D gene. Trimming took off 6 bases at V and 9 bases at J, with 12 bases between the two ends. Germline lookup yields CDR1 ENHRY and CDR2 SYGVKD. The length of the CDR3 is 12 residues. CDR3 amino acids: CAISDGRLEQFF. As DNA, the CDR3 is TGTGCCATCAGCGACGGACGTCTTGAGCAGTTCTTC.

V usage is TRBV10-3 and J usage is TRBJ2-1; D is ambiguous. The CDR3 consists of 15 residues. Trimming took off 2 bases at V and 5 bases at J, with 13 bases between the two ends. Per the germline V gene, CDR1 is ENHRY and CDR2 is SYGVKD. The CDR3 loop reads CAISEIQFGDNEQFF. The CDR3 region has the DNA TGTGCCATCAGTGAGATCCAGTTTGGTGACAATGAGCAGTTCTTC.